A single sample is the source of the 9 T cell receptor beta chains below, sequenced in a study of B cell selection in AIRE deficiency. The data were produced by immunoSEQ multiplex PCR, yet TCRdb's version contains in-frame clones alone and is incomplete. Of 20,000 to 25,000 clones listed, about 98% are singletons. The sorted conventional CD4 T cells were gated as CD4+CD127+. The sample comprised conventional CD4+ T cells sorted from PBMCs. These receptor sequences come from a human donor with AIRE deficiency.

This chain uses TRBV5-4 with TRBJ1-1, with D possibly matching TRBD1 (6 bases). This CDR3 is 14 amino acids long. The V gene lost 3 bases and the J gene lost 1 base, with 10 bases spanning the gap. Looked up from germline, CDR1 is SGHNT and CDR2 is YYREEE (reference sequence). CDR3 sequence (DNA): TGTGCCAGCAGCTCGGGACACCGGAACACTGAAGCTTTCTTT. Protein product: CASSSGHRNTEAFF.

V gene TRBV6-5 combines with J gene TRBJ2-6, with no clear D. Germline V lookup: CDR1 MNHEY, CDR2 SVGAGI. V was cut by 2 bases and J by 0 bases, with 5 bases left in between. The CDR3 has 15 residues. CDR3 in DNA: TGTGCCAGCAGTTACGGCGCCTCTGGGGCCAACGTCCTGACTTTC. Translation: CASSYGASGANVLTF.

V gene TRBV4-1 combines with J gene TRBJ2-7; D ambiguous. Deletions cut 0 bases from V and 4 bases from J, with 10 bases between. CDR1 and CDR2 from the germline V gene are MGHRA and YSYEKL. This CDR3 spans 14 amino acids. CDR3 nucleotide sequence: TGCGCCAGCAGCCAAGATCGATGGAGTTACGAGCAGTACTTC. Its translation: CASSQDRWSYEQYF.

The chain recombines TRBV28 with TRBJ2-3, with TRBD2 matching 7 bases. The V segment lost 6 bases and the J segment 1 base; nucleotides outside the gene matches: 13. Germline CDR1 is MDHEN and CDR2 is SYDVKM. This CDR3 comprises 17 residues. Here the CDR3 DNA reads TGTGCCAGCAGCCTCAGTCGGCTAGCGGCTGGCACAGATACGCAGTATTTT. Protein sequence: CASSLSRLAAGTDTQYF.

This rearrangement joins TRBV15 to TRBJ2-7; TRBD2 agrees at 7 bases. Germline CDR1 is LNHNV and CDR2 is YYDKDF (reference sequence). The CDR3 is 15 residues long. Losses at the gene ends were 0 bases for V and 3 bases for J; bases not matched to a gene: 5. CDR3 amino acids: CATSRDVAGIYEQYF. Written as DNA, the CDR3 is TGTGCCACCAGCAGAGATGTAGCGGGCATCTACGAGCAGTACTTC.

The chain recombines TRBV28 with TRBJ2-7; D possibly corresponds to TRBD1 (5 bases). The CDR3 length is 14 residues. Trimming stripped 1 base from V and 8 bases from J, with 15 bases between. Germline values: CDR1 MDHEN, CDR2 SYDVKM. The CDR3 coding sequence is TGTGCCAGCAGTTTATTGGCAGGGCGGAATAAGCAGTACTTC. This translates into CASSLLAGRNKQYF. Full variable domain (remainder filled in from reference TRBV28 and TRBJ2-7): DVKVTQSSRYLVKRTGEKVFLECVQDMDHENMFWYRQDPGLGLRLIYFSYDVKMKEKGDIPEGYSVSREKKERFSLILESASTNQTSMYLCASSLLAGRNKQYFGPGTRLTVT.

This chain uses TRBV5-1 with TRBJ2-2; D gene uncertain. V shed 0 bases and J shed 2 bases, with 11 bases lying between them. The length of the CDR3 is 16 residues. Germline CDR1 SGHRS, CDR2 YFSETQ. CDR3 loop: CASSLADTVNTGELFF. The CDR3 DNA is TGCGCCAGCAGCTTGGCCGATACAGTAAACACCGGGGAGCTGTTTTTT.

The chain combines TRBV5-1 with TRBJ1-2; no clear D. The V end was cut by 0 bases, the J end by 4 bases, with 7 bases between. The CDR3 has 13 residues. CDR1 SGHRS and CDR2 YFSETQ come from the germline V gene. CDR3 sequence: CASSLDDTYGYTF. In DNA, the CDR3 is TGCGCCAGCAGCTTGGACGATACCTATGGCTACACCTTC.

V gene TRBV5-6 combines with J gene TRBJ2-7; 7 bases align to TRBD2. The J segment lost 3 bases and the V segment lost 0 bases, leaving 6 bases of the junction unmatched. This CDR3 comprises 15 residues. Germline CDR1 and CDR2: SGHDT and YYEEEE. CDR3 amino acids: CASSLGGREYYEQYF. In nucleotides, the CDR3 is TGTGCCAGCAGCTTGGGAGGGCGGGAGTACTACGAGCAGTACTTC.